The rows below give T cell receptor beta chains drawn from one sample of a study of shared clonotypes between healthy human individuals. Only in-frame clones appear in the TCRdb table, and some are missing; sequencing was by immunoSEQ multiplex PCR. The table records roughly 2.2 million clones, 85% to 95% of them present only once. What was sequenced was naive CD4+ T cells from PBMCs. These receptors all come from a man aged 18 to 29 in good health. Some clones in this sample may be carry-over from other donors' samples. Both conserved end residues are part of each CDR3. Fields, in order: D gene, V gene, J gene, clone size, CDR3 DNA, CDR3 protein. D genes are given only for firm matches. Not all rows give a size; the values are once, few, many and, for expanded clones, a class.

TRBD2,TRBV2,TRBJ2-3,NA,TGTGCCAGCAGTGTAGTAGCGGGAGAAGATACGCAGTATTTT,CASSVVAGEDTQYF
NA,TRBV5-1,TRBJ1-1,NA,TGCGCCAGCAGCTTGGCCGCTGGGGGGTCTGAAGCTTTCTTT,CASSLAAGGSEAFF
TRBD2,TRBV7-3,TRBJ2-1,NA,TGTGCCAGCAGCTTAAATTTTGTGGCGGGGGTTTACAATGAGCAGTTCTTC,CASSLNFVAGVYNEQFF
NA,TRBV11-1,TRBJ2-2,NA,TGTGCCAGCAGCTTATCATCGGGTTTCGCCGGGGAGCTGTTTTTT,CASSLSSGFAGELFF
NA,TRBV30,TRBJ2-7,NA,TGTGCCTGGAGCCTCGGCCTAATCTACGAGCAGTACTTC,CAWSLGLIYEQYF
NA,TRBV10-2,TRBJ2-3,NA,TGCGCCAGCAGTGAACCGGGGGCGCAGTATTTT,CASSEPGAQYF
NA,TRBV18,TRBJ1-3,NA,TGTGCCAGCTCACCATTCGGATACGGAAACACCATATATTTT,CASSPFGYGNTIYF
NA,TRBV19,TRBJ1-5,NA,TGTGCCAGTAGTATAGAGCAGGGCAGGAGGCAGCCCCAGCATTTT,CASSIEQGRRQPQHF
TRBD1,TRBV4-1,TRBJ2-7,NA,TGCGCCAGCAGCCGCCGGACAGGGGCGCAGAACGAGCAGTACTTC,CASSRRTGAQNEQYF
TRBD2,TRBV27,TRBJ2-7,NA,TGTGCCAGCGGACGGGGGGATCTAGGGTACCGTCCCTACGAGCAGTACTTC,CASGRGDLGYRPYEQYF
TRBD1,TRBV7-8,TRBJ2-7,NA,TGTGCCAGCAGCTTAGTGTCTAGCCGGGACAGGGTTTACTACGAGCAGTACTTC,CASSLVSSRDRVYYEQYF
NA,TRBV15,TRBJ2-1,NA,TGTGCCACCAGCCCGACACCTTACAATGAGCAGTTCTTC,CATSPTPYNEQFF
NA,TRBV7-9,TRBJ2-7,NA,TGTGCCAGCAGCTTAGAGAGCTACGAGCAGTACTTC,CASSLESYEQYF
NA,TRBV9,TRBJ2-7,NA,TGTGCCAGCAGCTACTCCTCAGGTGCCTGGGACGAGCAGTACTTC,CASSYSSGAWDEQYF
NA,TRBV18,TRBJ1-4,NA,TGTGCCAGCTCACCAAGCGGAACTAATGAAAAACTGTTTTTT,CASSPSGTNEKLFF
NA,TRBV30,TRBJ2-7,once,TGTGCCTGGGCCACCGACTCCTACGAGCAGTACTTC,CAWATDSYEQYF
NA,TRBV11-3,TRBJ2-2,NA,TGTGCCAGCAGCTTAAATAGGGTCATCGGGGAGCTGTTTTTT,CASSLNRVIGELFF
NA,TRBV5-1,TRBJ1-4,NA,TGCGCCAGCAGCCTCTCCCCCGGAGAAAAACTGTTTTTT,CASSLSPGEKLFF
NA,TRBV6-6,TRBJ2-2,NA,TGTGCCAGTCAGGGCGAGAACACCGGGGAGCTGTTTTTT,CASQGENTGELFF